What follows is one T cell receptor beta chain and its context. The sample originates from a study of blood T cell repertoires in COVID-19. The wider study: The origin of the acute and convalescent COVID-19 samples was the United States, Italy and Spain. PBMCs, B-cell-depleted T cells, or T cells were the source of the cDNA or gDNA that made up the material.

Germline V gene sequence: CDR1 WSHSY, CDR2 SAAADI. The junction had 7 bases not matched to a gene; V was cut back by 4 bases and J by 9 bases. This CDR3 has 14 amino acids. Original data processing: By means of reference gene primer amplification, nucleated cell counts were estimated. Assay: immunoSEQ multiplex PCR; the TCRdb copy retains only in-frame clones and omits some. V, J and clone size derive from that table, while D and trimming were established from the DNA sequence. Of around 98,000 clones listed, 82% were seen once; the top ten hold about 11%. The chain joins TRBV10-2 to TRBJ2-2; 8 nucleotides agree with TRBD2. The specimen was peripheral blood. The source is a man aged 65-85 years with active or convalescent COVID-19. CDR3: CASSAASGGRELFF. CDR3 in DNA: TGCGCCAGCAGTGCAGCAAGCGGGGGACGGGAGCTGTTTTTT.